This T cell receptor beta chain was recorded in a study of T cell repertoires in cytomegalovirus infection. Study background: Matching HLA type and CMV infection were both indicated by public TCR beta signatures. Study-wide results and limits: CMV-specific TCR beta clonotypes restricted by HLA-C were the ones dominating the ex vivo response.

The CDR3 contains 18 residues. The V and J ends lost 4 bases and 6 bases, in that order; junction bases with no gene match: 15. Via MiXCR, TCRdb re-called the reads, giving one row per CDR3 protein. The sample has around 300,000 distinct CDR3 sequences; around a quarter are singletons. This clonotype was recorded a few times. Its antigen is as yet unknown. The sequencing here drew on cultured PBMCs, taken from culture after CMV antigen stimulation. The receptor comes from a human donor in good health (CMV status not recorded). Some clones in this sample may be carry-over from other donors' samples. The chain joins TRBV12-3 or TRBV12-4 to TRBJ2-6; 7 positions match TRBD1. CDR3 residues: CASSSARPGQMPANVLTF. CDR3 nucleotides: TGTGCCAGCAGTTCGGCCCGACCGGGACAGATGCCGGCCAACGTCCTGACTTTC.